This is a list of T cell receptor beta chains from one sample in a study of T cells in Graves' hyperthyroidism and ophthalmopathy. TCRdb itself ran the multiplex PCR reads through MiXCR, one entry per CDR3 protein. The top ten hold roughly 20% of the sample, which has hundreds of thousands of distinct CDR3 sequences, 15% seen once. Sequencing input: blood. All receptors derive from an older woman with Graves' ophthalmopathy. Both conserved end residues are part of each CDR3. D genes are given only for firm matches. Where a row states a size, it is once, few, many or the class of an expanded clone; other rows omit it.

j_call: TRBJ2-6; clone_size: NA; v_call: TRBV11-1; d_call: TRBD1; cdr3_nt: TGTGCCAGCAGCCGCTGGACAGGGGGCCTGGGTGGGGCCAACGTCCTGACTTTC; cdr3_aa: CASSRWTGGLGGANVLTF
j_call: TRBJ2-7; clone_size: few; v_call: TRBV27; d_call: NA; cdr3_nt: TGTGCCAGCAGTTCTCACGGATCCTACGAGCAGTACTTC; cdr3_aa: CASSSHGSYEQYF
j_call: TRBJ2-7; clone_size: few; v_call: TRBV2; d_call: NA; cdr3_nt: TGTGCCAGCAGTGAAGGGAGGGCCGGCCGGGAGCAGTACTTC; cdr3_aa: CASSEGRAGREQYF
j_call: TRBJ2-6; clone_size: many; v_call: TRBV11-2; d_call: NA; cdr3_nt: TGTGCCAGCAGCTTCCCTCTCCCGGGGCCAACTGGGGCCAACGTCCTGACTTTC; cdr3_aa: CASSFPLPGPTGANVLTF
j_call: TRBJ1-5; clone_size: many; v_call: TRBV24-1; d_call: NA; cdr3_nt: TGTGCCACCAGTGATTTGCGACAAAATCAGCCCCAGCATTTT; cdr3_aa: CATSDLRQNQPQHF
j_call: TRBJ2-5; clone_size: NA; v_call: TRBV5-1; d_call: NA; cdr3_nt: TGCGCCAGCAGCTCTAATACAGGGAGGCCTCTAGGGACCCAGTACTTC; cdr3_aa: CASSSNTGRPLGTQYF
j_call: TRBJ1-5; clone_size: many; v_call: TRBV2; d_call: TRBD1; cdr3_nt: TGTGCCAGCAGTGGGGACAGGGGGCAGGATCAGCCCCAGCATTTT; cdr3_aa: CASSGDRGQDQPQHF
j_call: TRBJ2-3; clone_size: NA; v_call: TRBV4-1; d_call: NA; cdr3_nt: TGCGCCAGCAGCCAAGATCCTTGGAAGGCGCAGTATTTT; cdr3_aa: CASSQDPWKAQYF
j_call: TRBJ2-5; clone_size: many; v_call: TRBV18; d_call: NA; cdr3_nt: TGTGCCAGCTCAGGGAACTCGGGACTGGGCGAGACCCAGTACTTC; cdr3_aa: CASSGNSGLGETQYF
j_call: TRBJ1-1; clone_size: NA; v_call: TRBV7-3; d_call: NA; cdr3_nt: TGTGCCAGCAGCTTAACCCCGACAGGCCTGAACACTGAAGCTTTCTTT; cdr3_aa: CASSLTPTGLNTEAFF
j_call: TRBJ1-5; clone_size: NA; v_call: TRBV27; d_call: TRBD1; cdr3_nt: TGTGCCAGCAGCTTCGGGACAGCAAGCAATCAGCCCCAGCATTTT; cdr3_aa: CASSFGTASNQPQHF
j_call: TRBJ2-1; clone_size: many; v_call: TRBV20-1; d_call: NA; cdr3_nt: TGCAGTGCTAGAGCCGGCAGTAATGAGCAGTTCTTC; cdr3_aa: CSARAGSNEQFF
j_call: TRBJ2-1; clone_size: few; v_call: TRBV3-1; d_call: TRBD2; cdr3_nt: TGTGCCAGCAGCCGAATCAAAGCGGGAGTGGGATTTCGGGAGCAGTTCTTC; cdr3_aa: CASSRIKAGVGFREQFF
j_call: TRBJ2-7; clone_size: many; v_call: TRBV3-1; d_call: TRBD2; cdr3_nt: TGTGCCAGCAGCCATAGGACTAGCGTCTACGAGCAGTACTTC; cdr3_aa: CASSHRTSVYEQYF
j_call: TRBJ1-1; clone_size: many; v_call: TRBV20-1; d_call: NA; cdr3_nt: TGCAGTGCAGCTGACAAGCTTGAAGCTTTCTTT; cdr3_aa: CSAADKLEAFF
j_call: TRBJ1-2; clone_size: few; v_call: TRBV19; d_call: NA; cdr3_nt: TGTGCCAGTAGTGACCCGGGACATCTCAATGGCTACACCTTC; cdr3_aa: CASSDPGHLNGYTF
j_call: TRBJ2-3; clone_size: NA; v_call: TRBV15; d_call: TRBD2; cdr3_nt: TGTGCCACCAGCAGTGGGACTAGCGGGAGTCGGGATACGCAGTATTTT; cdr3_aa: CATSSGTSGSRDTQYF
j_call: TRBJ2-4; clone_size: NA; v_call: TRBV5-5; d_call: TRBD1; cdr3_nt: TGTGCCAGCAGCCCCCAGACAGGGGAAAAAACCATTCAGTACTTC; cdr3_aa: CASSPQTGEKTIQYF
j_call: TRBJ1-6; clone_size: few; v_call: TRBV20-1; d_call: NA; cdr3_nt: TGCAGTGCTGGAACAGGGCGTGGTTCACCCCTCCACTTT; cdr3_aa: CSAGTGRGSPLHF
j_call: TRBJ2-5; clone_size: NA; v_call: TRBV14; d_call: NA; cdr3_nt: TGTGCCAGCAGCGGGATCGGGAGAGGGGAGACCCAGTACTTC; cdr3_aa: CASSGIGRGETQYF
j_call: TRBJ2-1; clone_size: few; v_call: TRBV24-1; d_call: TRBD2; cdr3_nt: TGTGCCACCAGTGAGGCTAGCGGGAGGACCTACAATGAGCAGTTCTTC; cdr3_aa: CATSEASGRTYNEQFF
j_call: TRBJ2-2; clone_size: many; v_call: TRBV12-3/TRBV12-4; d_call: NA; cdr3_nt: TGTGCCAGCAGTCATGACACCGGGGAGCTGTTTTTT; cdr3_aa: CASSHDTGELFF
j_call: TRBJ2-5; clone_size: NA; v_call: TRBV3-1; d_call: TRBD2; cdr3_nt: TGTGCCAGCAGCCATCCGGGACTAGCGGGAGGAGAGACCCAGTACTTC; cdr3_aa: CASSHPGLAGGETQYF
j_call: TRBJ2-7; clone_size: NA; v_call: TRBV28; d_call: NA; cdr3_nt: TGTGCCAGCAATCCCGGTTTCTCCTACGAGCAGTACTTC; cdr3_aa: CASNPGFSYEQYF
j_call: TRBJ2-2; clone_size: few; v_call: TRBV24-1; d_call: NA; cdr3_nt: TGTGCCACCAGACCCGACGGGTCAAACACCGGGGAACTGTTTTTT; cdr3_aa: CATRPDGSNTGELFF
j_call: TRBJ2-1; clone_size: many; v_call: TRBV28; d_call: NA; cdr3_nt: TGTGCCAGCAGTTTACCCGTTCTGTACAATGAGCAGTTCTTC; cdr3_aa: CASSLPVLYNEQFF
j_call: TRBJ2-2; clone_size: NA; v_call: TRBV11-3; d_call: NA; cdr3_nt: TGTGCCAGCAGCCGCGGGGGCGGTTCGAACACCGGGGAGCTGTTTTTT; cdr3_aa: CASSRGGGSNTGELFF
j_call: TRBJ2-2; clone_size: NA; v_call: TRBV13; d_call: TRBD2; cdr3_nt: TGTGCCAGCAGCAAATGGACGGGCGGGAGGGCCATAGCCGGGGAGCTGTTTTTT; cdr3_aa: CASSKWTGGRAIAGELFF
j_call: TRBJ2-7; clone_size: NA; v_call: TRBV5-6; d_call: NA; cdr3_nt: TGTGCCAGCAGCTTACAGGGACTGAACTACGAGCAGTACTTC; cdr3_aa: CASSLQGLNYEQYF
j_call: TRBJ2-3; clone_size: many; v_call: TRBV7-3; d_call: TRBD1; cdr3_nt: TGTGCCAGCAGCTTAGGGGACAGGAGCACAGATACGCAGTATTTT; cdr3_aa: CASSLGDRSTDTQYF
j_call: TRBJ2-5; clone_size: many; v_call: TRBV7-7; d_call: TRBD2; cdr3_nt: TGTGCTAGCAGCCCCCAAGGGACTACCCAAGAGACCCAGTACTTC; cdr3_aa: CASSPQGTTQETQYF
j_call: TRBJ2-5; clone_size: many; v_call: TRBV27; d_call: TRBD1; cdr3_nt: TGTGCCAGCAGCCCCGGGGACAGCTCTCAAGAGACCCAGTACTTC; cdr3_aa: CASSPGDSSQETQYF
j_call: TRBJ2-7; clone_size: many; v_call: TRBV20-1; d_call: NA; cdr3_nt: TGCAGTGCTAGAGATCTCAAGATATACGAGCAGTACTTC; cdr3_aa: CSARDLKIYEQYF
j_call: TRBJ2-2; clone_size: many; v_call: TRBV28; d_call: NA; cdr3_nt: TGTGCCAGCAATGAGTTCGAGAGGTTCGGGGAGCTGTTTTTT; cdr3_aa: CASNEFERFGELFF
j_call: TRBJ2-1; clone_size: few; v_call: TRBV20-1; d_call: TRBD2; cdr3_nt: TGCAGTGCTAGAGATAGTTTAGTTGGCGGGAGGGCCGTAAATGAGCAGTTCTTC; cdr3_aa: CSARDSLVGGRAVNEQFF
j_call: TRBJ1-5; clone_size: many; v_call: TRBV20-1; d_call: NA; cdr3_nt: TGCAGTGCTGGGGATTCGATCGGCAATCAGCCCCAGCATTTT; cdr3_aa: CSAGDSIGNQPQHF
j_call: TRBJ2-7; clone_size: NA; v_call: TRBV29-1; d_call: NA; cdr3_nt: TGCAGCGTTGAAGGGGGCAGGTCCTACGAGCAGTACTTC; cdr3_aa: CSVEGGRSYEQYF
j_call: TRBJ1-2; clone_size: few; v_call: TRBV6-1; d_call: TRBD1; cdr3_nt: TGTGCCAGCAGTGGGGACAGCGCTAACTATGGCTACACCTTC; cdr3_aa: CASSGDSANYGYTF
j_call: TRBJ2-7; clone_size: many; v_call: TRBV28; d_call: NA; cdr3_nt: TGTGCCAGCAGTCCCTCGCTCATAATGTACGAGCAGTACTTC; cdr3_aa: CASSPSLIMYEQYF
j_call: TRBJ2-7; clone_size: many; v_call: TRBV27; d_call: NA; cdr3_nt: TGTGCCAGCAGTTTCAGGGAGTCCTACGAGCAGTACTTC; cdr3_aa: CASSFRESYEQYF
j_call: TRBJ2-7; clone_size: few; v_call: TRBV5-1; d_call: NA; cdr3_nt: TGCGCCAGCAGCCTAAATAGCTTCTACGAGCAGTACTTC; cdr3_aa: CASSLNSFYEQYF
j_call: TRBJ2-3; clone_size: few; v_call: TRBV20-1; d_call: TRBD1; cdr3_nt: TGCAGGGGAGACAGGGGGGATACGCAGTATTTT; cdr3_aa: CRGDRGDTQYF
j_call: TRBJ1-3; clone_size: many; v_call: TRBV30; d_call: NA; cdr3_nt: TGTGCCTGGAGTGTATCTACAGTTGGAAACACCATATATTTT; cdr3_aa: CAWSVSTVGNTIYF
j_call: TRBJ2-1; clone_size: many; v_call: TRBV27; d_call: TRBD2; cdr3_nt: TGTGCCAGCAGAAGCGGGAGGGCCGGGGAGCAGTTCTTC; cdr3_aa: CASRSGRAGEQFF
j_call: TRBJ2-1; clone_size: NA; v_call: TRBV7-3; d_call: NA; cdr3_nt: TGTGCCAGCAGCTTAAATTCCAGGGGTGCCTCCTACAATGAGCAGTTCTTC; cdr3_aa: CASSLNSRGASYNEQFF
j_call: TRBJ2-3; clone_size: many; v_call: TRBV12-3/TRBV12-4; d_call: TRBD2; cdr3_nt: TGTGCCAGCAGGTCTAGGCGGGAGGGCCGAGATACGCAGTATTTT; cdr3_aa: CASRSRREGRDTQYF
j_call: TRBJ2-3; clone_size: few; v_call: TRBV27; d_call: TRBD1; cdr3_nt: TGTGCCAGCAGTTCCACGACAGGGGGAAATACGCAGTATTTT; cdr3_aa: CASSSTTGGNTQYF
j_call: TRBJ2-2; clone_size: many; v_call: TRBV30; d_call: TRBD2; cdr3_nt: TGTGCCTGGAGTGGGACTAGCGGGAGGACGAACACCGGGGAGCTGTTTTTT; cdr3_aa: CAWSGTSGRTNTGELFF
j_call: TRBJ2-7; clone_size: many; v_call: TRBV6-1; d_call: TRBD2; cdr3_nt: TGTGCCTCCTGGTCTAGCGGGAGTCCGGTTGTGGACGAGCAGTACTTC; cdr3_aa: CASWSSGSPVVDEQYF